This TCR beta chain was retrieved from a study of cytomegalovirus exposure and HLA in healthy donors. Whole-study findings and limits: A later analysis found common viral pathogens apparently linked to several of the most significant clusters.

With 60 Vbeta and 13 Jbeta primers, the PCR was carried out. The data were produced by immunoSEQ multiplex PCR, yet TCRdb's version contains in-frame clones alone and is incomplete. This sample carries about 200,000 clones, roughly 80% of them seen once, and the ten largest clones take about 1.7%. V was trimmed by 5 bases and J by 1 base, leaving 11 bases between them. The germline CDR1 and CDR2 sequences are ENHRY and SYGVKD. The CDR3 has 14 amino acids. About this clone: Antigen: not known.

The clonotype was recovered from a man aged 45-65 years in good health and CMV-seronegative. This chain links TRBV10-3 with TRBJ1-1; possibly TRBD1 for D (5 bases). The source material was PBMCs. The CDR3 loop reads CAISRQLTNTEAFF. DNA for the CDR3: TGTGCCATCAGTCGACAGCTTACGAACACTGAAGCTTTCTTT.